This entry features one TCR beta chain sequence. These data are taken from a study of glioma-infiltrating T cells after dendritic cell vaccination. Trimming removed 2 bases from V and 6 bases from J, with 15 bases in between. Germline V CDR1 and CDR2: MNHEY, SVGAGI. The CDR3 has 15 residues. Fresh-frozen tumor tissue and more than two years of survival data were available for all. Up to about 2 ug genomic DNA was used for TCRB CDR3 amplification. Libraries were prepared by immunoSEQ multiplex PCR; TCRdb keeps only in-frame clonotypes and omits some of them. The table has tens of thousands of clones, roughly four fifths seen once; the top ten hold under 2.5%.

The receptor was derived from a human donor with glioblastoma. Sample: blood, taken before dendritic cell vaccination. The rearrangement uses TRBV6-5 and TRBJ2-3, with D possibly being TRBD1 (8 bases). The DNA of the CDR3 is TGTGCCAGCAGTTACGGGACAGGTAGCGGGGATACGCAGTATTTT. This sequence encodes CASSYGTGSGDTQYF.